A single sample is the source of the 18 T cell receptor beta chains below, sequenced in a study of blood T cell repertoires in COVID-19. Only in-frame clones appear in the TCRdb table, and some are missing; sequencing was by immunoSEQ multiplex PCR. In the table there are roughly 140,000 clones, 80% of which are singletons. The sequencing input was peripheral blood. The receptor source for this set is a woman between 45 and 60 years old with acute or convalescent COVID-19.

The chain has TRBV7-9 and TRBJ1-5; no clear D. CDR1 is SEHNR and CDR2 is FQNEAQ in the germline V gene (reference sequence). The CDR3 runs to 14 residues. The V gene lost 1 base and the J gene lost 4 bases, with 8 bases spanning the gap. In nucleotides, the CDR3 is TGTGCCAGCAGCTTAGACAGTTGGAATCAGCCCCAGCATTTT. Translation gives CASSLDSWNQPQHF. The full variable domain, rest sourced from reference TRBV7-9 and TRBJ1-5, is DTGVSQNPRHKITKRGQNVTFRCDPISEHNRLYWYRQTLGQGPEFLTYFQNEAQLEKSRLLSDRFSAERPKGSFSTLEIQRTEQGDSAMYLCASSLDSWNQPQHFGDGTRLSIL.

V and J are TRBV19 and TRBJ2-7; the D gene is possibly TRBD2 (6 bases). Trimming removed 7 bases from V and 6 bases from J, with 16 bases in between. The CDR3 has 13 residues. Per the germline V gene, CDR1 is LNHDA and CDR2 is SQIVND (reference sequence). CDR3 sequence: CASMGGPGREQYF. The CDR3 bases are TGTGCCAGTATGGGGGGTCCAGGGCGCGAGCAGTACTTC.

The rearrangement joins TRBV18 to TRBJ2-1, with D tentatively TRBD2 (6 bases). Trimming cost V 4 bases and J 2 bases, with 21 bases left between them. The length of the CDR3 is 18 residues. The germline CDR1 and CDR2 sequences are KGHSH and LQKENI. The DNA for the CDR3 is TGTGCCAGCTCACAGACTACTAGCCCCCTCACACCCTACAATGAGCAGTTCTTC. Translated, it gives CASSQTTSPLTPYNEQFF.

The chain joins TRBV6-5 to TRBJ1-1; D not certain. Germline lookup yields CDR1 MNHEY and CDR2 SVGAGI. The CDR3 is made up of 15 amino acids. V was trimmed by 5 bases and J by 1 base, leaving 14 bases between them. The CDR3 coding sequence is TGTGCCAGCAGTCCTGGGGAGGGTGCGAACACTGAAGCTTTCTTT. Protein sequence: CASSPGEGANTEAFF.

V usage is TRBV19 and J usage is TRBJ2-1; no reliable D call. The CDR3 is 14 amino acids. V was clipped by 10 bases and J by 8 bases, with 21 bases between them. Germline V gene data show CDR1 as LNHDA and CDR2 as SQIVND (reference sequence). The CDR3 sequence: CATRRHTPNDEQFF. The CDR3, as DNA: TGTGCCACTAGGAGACATACCCCTAATGATGAGCAGTTCTTC.

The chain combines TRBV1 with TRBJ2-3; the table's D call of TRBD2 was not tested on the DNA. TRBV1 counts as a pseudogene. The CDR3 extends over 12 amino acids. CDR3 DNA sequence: TGCACCAACGGTTCGAGGGCAGATACGCAGTATTTT. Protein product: CTNGSRADTQYF.

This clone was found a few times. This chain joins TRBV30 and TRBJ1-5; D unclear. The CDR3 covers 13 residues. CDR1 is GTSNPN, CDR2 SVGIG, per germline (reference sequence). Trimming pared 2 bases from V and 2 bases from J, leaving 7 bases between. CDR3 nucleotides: TGTGCCTGGAGTCTGAGGGGCAATCAGCCCCAGCATTTT. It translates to CAWSLRGNQPQHF.

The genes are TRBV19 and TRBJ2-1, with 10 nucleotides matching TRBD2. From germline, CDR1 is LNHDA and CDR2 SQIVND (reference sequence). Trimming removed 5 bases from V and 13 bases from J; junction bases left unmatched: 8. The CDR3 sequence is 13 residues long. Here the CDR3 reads CASSPTSGAAQFF. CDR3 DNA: TGTGCCAGTAGTCCCACTAGCGGGGCCGCCCAGTTCTTC.

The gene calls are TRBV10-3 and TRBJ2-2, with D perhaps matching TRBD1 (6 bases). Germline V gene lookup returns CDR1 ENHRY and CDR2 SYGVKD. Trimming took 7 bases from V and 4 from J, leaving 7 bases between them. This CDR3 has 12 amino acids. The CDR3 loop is CAINRATGELFF. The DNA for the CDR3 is TGTGCCATCAACAGGGCCACCGGGGAGCTGTTTTTT.

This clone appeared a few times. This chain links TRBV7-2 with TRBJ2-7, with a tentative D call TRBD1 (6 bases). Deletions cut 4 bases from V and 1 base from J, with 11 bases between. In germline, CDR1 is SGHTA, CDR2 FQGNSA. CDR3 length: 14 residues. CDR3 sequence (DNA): TGTGCCAGCAGCTCAAACAGGGATTCCTACGAGCAGTACTTC. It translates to CASSSNRDSYEQYF.

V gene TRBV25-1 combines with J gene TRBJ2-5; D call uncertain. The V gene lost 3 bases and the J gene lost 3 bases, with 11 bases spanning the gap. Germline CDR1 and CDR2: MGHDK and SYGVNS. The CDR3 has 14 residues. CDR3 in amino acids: CASSDIDGEETQYF. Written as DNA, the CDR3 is TGTGCCAGCAGTGACATCGACGGAGAAGAGACCCAGTACTTC.

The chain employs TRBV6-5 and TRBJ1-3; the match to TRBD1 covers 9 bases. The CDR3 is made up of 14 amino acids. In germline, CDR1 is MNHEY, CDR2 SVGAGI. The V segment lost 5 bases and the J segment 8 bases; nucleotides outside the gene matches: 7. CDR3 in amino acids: CASSPTGGLDTIYF. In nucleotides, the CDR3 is TGTGCCAGCAGTCCGACAGGGGGGTTGGACACCATATATTTT.

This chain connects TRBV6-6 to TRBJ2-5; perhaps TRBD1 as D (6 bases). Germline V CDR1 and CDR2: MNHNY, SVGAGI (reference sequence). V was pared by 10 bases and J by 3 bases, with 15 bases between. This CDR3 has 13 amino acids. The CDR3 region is CATTTGTKETQYF. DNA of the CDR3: TGTGCCACTACCACAGGGACAAAAGAGACCCAGTACTTC.

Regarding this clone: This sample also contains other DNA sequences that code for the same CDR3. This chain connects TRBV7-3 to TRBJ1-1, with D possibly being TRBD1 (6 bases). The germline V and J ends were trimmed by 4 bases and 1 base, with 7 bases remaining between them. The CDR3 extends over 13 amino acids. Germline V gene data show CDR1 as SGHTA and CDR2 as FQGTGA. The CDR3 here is CASSSQGNTEAFF. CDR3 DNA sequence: TGTGCCAGCAGCTCACAGGGGAACACTGAAGCTTTCTTT.

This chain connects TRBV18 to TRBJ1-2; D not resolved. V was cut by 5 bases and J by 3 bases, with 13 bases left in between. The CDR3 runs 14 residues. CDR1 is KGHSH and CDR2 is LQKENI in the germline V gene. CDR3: CASSTSKPDYGYTF. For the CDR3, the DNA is TGTGCCAGCTCAACTTCGAAGCCCGACTATGGCTACACCTTC.

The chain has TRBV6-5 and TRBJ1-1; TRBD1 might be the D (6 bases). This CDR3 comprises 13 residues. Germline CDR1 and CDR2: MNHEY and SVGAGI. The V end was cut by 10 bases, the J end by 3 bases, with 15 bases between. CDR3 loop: CATAGGRHTEAFF. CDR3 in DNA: TGTGCCACCGCGGGGGGGCGACACACTGAAGCTTTCTTT.

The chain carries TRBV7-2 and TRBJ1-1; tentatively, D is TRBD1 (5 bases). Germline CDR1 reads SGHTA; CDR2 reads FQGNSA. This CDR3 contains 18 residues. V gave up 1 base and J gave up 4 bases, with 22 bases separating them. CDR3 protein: CASSLVSPWGGTGTEAFF. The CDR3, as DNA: TGTGCCAGCAGCTTAGTTTCCCCCTGGGGAGGGACGGGCACTGAAGCTTTCTTT. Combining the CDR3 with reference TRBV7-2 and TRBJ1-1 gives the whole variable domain GAGVSQSPSNKVTEKGKDVELRCDPISGHTALYWYRQSLGQGLEFLIYFQGNSAPDKSGLPSDRFSAERTGGSVSTLTIQRTQQEDSAVYLCASSLVSPWGGTGTEAFFGQGTRLTVV.

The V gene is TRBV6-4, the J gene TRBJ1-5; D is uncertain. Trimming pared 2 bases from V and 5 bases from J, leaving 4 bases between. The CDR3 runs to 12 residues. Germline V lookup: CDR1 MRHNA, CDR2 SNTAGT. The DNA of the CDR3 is TGTGCCAGCAGTGACACACATCAGCCCCAGCATTTT. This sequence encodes CASSDTHQPQHF.